This TCR beta chain derives from a study of blood T cell repertoires in COVID-19. Data came from immunoSEQ multiplex PCR; TCRdb stores just in-frame clones and leaves some out. Of 95,000 to 150,000 clones in the sample, 79% were seen once. Germline CDR1 reads WNHNN; CDR2 reads SYGVQD (reference sequence). The length of the CDR3 is 12 residues. Trimming took off 10 bases at V and 6 bases at J, with 15 bases between the two ends. The specimen sequenced was peripheral blood. The gene calls are TRBV10-1 and TRBJ1-2, with a weak D call TRBD1 (6 bases). This TCR was recovered from a man aged 35-49 years with active or convalescent COVID-19. CDR3 in amino acids: CATRQAEDGYTF. In DNA form, the CDR3 reads TGCGCCACGAGACAGGCTGAAGATGGCTACACCTTC.